Each of the 2 T cell receptor beta chains below was sequenced from the same sample in a study of regulatory T cells in long-lasting Graves disease. Time point here: persistent/refractory GD, antithyroid drugs over 5 years with positive TRAb. PBMC-derived RNA was used for the TCR library. Building the TCR beta libraries relied on iRepertoire HTBI primers, and CDR3 regions underwent Arm-PCR. TCRdb fed the multiplex PCR reads into MiXCR, producing one record per CDR3 protein. The sample contains 400,000 to 500,000 distinct CDR3 sequences, 21% of which appear only once. The specimen comprised peripheral blood mononuclear cells (PBMCs), sampled when the disease was refractory, from a patient treated with antithyroid drugs. The receptors originated from a female donor with Graves disease.

DNA of the CDR3: TGTGCCAGCAGTCAGACTGAAAACTATGGCTACACCTTC. Protein sequence: CASSQTENYGYTF. The V call is TRBV6-1, the J call TRBJ1-2; the D is unclear. V lost 5 bases, J lost 2 bases, and 9 bases lay in between. Germline V lookup: CDR1 MNHNS, CDR2 SASEGT. This CDR3 contains 13 residues.

A few counts support this clonotype. In DNA, the CDR3 is TGTGCCAGCAGCCCAGCCGGGACTAGGCGCCACGAGCAGTACTTC. This codes for CASSPAGTRRHEQYF. V is TRBV28 and J is TRBJ2-7, with TRBD2 identical over 8 bases. Germline values: CDR1 MDHEN, CDR2 SYDVKM. The CDR3 runs to 15 residues. The junction had 12 bases not matched to a gene; V was cut back by 6 bases and J by 5 bases. The whole variable domain, remainder taken from reference TRBV28 and TRBJ2-7, is DVKVTQSSRYLVKRTGEKVFLECVQDMDHENMFWYRQDPGLGLRLIYFSYDVKMKEKGDIPEGYSVSREKKERFSLILESASTNQTSMYLCASSPAGTRRHEQYFGPGTRLTVT.